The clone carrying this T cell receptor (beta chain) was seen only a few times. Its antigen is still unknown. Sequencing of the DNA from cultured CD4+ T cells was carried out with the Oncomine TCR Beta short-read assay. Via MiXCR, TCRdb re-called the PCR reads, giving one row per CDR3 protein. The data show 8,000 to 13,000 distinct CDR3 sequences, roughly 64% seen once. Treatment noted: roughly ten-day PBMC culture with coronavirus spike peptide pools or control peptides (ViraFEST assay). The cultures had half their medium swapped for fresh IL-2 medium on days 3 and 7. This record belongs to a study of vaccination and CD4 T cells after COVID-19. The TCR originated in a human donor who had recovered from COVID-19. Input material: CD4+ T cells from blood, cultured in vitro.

The CDR3 here is CATSPKGDLSNQPQHF. CDR3 DNA sequence: TGTGCCACCAGCCCTAAGGGGGACCTTAGCAATCAGCCCCAGCATTTT. V usage is TRBV15 and J usage is TRBJ1-5, with TRBD1 as a possible D gene (6 bases). Germline V CDR1 and CDR2: LNHNV, YYDKDF (reference sequence). Trimming took off 5 bases at V and 0 bases at J, with 14 bases between the two ends. The CDR3 totals 16 residues. The entire variable domain, with the rest obtained from reference TRBV15 and TRBJ1-5, is as follows: DAMVIQNPRYQVTQFGKPVTLSCSQTLNHNVMYWYQQKSSQAPKLLFHYYDKDFNNEADTPDNFQSRRPNTSFCFLDIRSPGLGDTAMYLCATSPKGDLSNQPQHFGDGTRLSIL.